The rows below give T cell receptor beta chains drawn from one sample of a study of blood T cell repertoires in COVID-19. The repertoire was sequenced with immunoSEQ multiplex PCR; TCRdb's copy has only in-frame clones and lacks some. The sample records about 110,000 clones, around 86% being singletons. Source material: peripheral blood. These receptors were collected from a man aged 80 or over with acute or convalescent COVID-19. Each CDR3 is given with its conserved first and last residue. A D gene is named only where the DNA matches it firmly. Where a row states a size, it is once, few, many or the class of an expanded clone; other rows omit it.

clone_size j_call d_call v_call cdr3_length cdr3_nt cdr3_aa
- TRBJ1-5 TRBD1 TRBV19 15 TGTGCCAGTAGCCTACCCACAGGGGGGAACCAGCCCCAGCATTTT CASSLPTGGNQPQHF
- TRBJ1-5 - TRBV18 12 TGTGCCAGCTCACCAACTGATCAGCCCCAGCATTTT CASSPTDQPQHF
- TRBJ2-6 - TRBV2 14 TGTGCCAGCAGTGGGAGGGATTGGGCCAACGTCCTGACTTTC CASSGRDWANVLTF
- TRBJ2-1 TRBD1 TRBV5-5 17 TGTGCCAGCAGCCCAAGTTTGTGGGACAGGGGGGACAATGAGCAGTTCTTC CASSPSLWDRGDNEQFF
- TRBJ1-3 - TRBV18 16 TGTGCCAGCTCACCAACGCCAGGGGATGCTGGAAACACCATATATTTT CASSPTPGDAGNTIYF
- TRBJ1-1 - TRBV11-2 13 TGTGCCAGCAGCTTAGACTTTAGCACTGAAGCTTTCTTT CASSLDFSTEAFF
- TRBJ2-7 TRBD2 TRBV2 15 TGTGCCAGCAGTGAGGTACTAGCGCCCTCCTACGAGCAGTACTTC CASSEVLAPSYEQYF
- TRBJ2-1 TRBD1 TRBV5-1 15 TGCGCCAGCAGCTCACGGACAGGGACCTACAATGAGCAGTTCTTC CASSSRTGTYNEQFF
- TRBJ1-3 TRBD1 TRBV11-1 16 TGTGCCAGCAGCTTAACGGACAGGGGGATCGGAAACACCATATATTTT CASSLTDRGIGNTIYF
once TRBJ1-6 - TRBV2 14 TGTGCCAGCAGTGAAGGGACACTGGGTTCACCCCTCCACTTT CASSEGTLGSPLHF
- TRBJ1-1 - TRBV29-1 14 TGCAGCACACGAGGAGGGCTGTCGCACACTGAAGCTTTCTTT CSTRGGLSHTEAFF
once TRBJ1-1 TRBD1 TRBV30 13 TGTGCCTGGGACAAGGGGGCGAACACTGAAGCTTTCTTT CAWDKGANTEAFF
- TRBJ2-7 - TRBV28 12 TGTGCCAGCGCAGGCGGGCCCTACGAGCAGTACTTC CASAGGPYEQYF
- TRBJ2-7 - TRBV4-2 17 TGTGCCAGCAGCCAAGAGTACGGGACATTCGGCTCCTACGAGCAGTACTTC CASSQEYGTFGSYEQYF
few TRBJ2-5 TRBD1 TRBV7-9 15 TGTGCCAGCAGCTCTTACAGGGGTCCCCAAGAGACCCAGTACTTC CASSSYRGPQETQYF
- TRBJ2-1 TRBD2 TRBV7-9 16 TGTGCCAGCAGCTTAGCGCCCGGGAGGGCCTACAATGAGCAGTTCTTC CASSLAPGRAYNEQFF
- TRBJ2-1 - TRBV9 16 TGTGCCAGCAGCGTAGCTCCGGGTGGAGGGTACAATGAGCAGTTCTTC CASSVAPGGGYNEQFF
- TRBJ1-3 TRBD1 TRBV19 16 TGTGCCAGTAGTCCGCAGACAGGGCGCTCTGGAAACACCATATATTTT CASSPQTGRSGNTIYF
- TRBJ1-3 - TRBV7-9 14 TGTGCCAGCAGATTAACAGGGACTGGAAACACCATATATTTT CASRLTGTGNTIYF
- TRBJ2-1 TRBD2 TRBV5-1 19 TGCGCCAGCAGCTTGGTTCCCCCTTCTAGCGGGAGCTCCTACAATGAGCAGTTCTTC CASSLVPPSSGSSYNEQFF
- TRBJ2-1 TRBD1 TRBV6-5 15 TGTGCCAGCAGTTACTTCGGGACAGGGAAAAATGAGCAGTTCTTC CASSYFGTGKNEQFF
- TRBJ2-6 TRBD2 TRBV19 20 TGTGCCAGTAGTATAGACGGCCGAAGCGGGAGAACTCCTGGGGCCAACGTCCTGACTTTC CASSIDGRSGRTPGANVLTF
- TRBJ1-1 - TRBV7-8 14 TGTGCCAGCAGCACGAAGCAAAGGGGGTTTGAAGCTTTCTTT CASSTKQRGFEAFF
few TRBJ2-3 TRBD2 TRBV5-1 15 TGCGCCAGCAGCTTGGGGACTAGCGCGGCTGATACGCAGTATTTT CASSLGTSAADTQYF
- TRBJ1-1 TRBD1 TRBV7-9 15 TGTGCCAGCAGCTACGACAGGGGACTCAACACTGAAGCTTTCTTT CASSYDRGLNTEAFF
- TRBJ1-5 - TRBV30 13 TGTGCCTGGACCACTAAGGGGTTTCAGCCCCAGCATTTT CAWTTKGFQPQHF
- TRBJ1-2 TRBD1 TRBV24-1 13 TGTGCCACCAGTGGACCGACAGGGGACGGCTACACCTTC CATSGPTGDGYTF
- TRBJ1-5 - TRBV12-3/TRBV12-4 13 TGTGCCAGCAGACCTACGGGGGACCAGCCCCAGCATTTT CASRPTGDQPQHF
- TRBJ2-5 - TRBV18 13 TGTGCCAGCCAGATAGGGGGTGTGGAGACCCAGTACTTC CASQIGGVETQYF
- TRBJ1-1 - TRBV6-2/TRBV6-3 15 TGTGCCAGCAGACCTAGCGGCAAAGTGAACACTGAAGCTTTCTTT CASRPSGKVNTEAFF
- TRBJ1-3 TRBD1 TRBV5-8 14 TGTGCCAGCAGCTTGGGCCAGGGGGCTCACACCATATATTTT CASSLGQGAHTIYF
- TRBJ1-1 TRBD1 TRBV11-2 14 TGTGCCGGATCCCAGACAGGGTATGGGGGTGAAGCTTTCTTT CAGSQTGYGGEAFF
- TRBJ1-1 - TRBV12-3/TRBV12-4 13 TGTGCCAGCAGCTTGACAGCGAACACTGAAGCTTTCTTT CASSLTANTEAFF
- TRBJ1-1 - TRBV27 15 TGTGCCAGCCTCAGGAGGGGCCCCATGAACACTGAAGCTTTCTTT CASLRRGPMNTEAFF
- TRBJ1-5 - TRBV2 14 TGTGCCAGCAGTGAGGGAGGACGGTTATCATCCCAGCATTTT CASSEGGRLSSQHF
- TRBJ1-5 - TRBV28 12 TGTGCCAGCAGTTTATGGGAGGAGCCCCAGCATTTT CASSLWEEPQHF
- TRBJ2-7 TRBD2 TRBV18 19 TGTGCCAGCTCACCACTTACGGTTGGGACTAGCGGGAGCTCATACGAGCAGTACTTC CASSPLTVGTSGSSYEQYF
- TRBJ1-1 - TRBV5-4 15 TGTGCCAGCAGCTGGCGGACACCTAAGAACACTGAAGCTTTCTTT CASSWRTPKNTEAFF
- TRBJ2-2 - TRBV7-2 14 TGTGCCAGCAGCTTACAACGGGGTATAGGGGAGCTGTTTTTT CASSLQRGIGELFF
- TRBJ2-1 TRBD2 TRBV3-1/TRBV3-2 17 TGTGCCAGCAGCCTGGCCCCGACTAGCGGGAGTCCCTATGAGCAGTTCTTC CASSLAPTSGSPYEQFF
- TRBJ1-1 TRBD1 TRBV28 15 TGTGCCAGCAGTCGACAGGGACAGGGCTTCACTGAAGCTTTCTTT CASSRQGQGFTEAFF
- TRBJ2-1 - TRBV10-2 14 TGCGCCACCATGAAGAGGGGGAACAACAATGAGCAGTTCTTC CATMKRGNNNEQFF
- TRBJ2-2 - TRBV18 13 TGTGCCAGCTCACCACGCAGGACCGGGGAGCTGTTTTTT CASSPRRTGELFF
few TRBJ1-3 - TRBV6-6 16 TGTGCCAGCAGCTTCGGGGGGGGCCACTCTGGAAACACCATATATTTT CASSFGGGHSGNTIYF
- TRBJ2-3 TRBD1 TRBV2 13 TGTGCCAGCAGTGGACAGGGGGCTAATACGCAGTATTTT CASSGQGANTQYF
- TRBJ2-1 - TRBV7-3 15 TGTGCCAGCAGCTTTGTGGGAGGTTCCTACAATGAGCAGTTCTTC CASSFVGGSYNEQFF
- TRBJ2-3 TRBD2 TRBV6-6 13 TGTGCCAGCAGTTACCCGGCCCAGCGGGAGTTATATTTT CASSYPAQRELYF
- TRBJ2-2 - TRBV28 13 TGTGCCAGTGGTATTATAGATACCGGGGAGCTGTTTTTT CASGIIDTGELFF
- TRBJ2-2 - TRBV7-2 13 TGTGCCAGCAGCATAGGACAGACCGGGGAGCTGTTTTTT CASSIGQTGELFF
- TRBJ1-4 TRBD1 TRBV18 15 TGTGCCAGCTCACCTTCGGGACAGGGAGTTGAAAAACTGTTTTTT CASSPSGQGVEKLFF
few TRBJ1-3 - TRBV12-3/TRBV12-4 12 TGTGCCAGCAGTTTCGGTGGAAACACCATATATTTT CASSFGGNTIYF
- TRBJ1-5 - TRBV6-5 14 TGTGCCAGCACCACAGGGAACATTAATCAGCCCCAGCATTTT CASTTGNINQPQHF
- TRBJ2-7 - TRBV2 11 TGTGCCAGCAGTGAACAGGGTATGGAGTACTTC CASSEQGMEYF
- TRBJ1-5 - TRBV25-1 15 TGTGCCAGCAGTGAGGGCAGATATAGCAATCAGCCCCAGCATTTT CASSEGRYSNQPQHF
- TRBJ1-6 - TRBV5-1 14 TGCGCCAGCAGCTTACAGGGAGATAATTCACCCCTCCACTTT CASSLQGDNSPLHF